Detailed here is one T cell receptor beta chain. Its specificity is not known. The same CDR3 also results from other DNA sequences found in this sample. The record originates from a study of shared clonotypes between healthy human individuals. Findings and limits, study-wide: Although depth was large, rarefaction showed that sequencing of the sorted subsets was incomplete. The expectation was that sequencing depth would affect clonotype sharing among donors.

Genomic DNA of each subset was evenly split across several immunoSEQ plates. Profiling relied on immunoSEQ multiplex PCR, and the TCRdb table lists in-frame clones only, not all of them. The data hold about 2.4 million clones, with around 90% observed a single time. V was cut by 1 base and J by 4 bases, with 10 bases left in between. Germline lookup yields CDR1 GTSNPN and CDR2 SVGIG (reference sequence). The CDR3 has 13 amino acids. Sequencing was carried out using naive CD4+ T cells sorted from blood. Subset: CD45RA+ positively selected. The rearrangement joins TRBV30 to TRBJ1-2; D may be TRBD1 (6 bases). The TCR comes from a man aged 18 to 30 in good health. The CDR3 here is CAWSGTGSYGYTF. DNA for the CDR3: TGTGCCTGGAGTGGAACAGGGAGCTATGGCTACACCTTC.